This T cell receptor beta chain was observed in a study of T-cell memory formation after mild COVID-19. Looking at the study overall: Largely, the TCR clusters proved donor specific. General study points: Among clones contracting day 15 to 85, CD4/CD8 was balanced, whereas later expanders leaned CD4+.

Notes on this clonotype: Its target is unknown.

Germline V gene data show CDR1 as SGHDN and CDR2 as FVKESK. The CDR3 runs 15 residues. V lost 6 bases to trimming and J lost 7 bases; unmatched junction nucleotides: 15. TCRdb re-analysed the 5' RACE reads in MiXCR, keeping a single row per CDR3 protein. The sample carries 550,000 to 700,000 distinct CDR3 sequences, 15% to 20% recorded once. This sequence was found in an adult woman who had mild COVID-19 (a few samples of this study predate the infection). Cell type and time point are not known. Material: PBMCs or a T cell subset sorted from them (not recorded which). This sequence joins TRBV14 and TRBJ2-7; 7 nucleotides line up with TRBD1. The CDR3 loop is CASSRTGTEPWEQYF. CDR3 DNA sequence: TGTGCCAGCAGTCGAACCGGGACAGAACCGTGGGAGCAGTACTTC. The full variable domain, with the rest looked up from reference TRBV14 and TRBJ2-7, is EAGVTQFPSHSVIEKGQTVTLRCDPISGHDNLYWYRRVMGKEIKFLLHFVKESKQDESGMPNNRFLAERTGGTYSTLKVQPAELEDSGVYFCASSRTGTEPWEQYFGPGTRLTVT.